Below are 29 T cell receptor beta chains sequenced from a single sample in a study of blood T cell repertoires in COVID-19. The repertoire was sequenced with immunoSEQ multiplex PCR; TCRdb's copy has only in-frame clones and lacks some. The sample carries about 190,000 clones, 85% to 90% recorded once. What was sequenced was peripheral blood. Every receptor here comes from a young man with active or convalescent COVID-19.

The chain combines TRBV6-4 with TRBJ1-4; 7 bases line up with TRBD1. Germline CDR1 and CDR2: MRHNA and SNTAGT. The V and J ends lost 2 bases and 0 bases, in that order; junction bases with no gene match: 18. The CDR3 is 21 residues long. Here the CDR3 DNA reads TGTGCCAGCAGTGACAGGGGATATGACACAGGGGAGGCTTCAACTAATGAAAAACTGTTTTTT. This encodes CASSDRGYDTGEASTNEKLFF.

This rearrangement joins TRBV19 to TRBJ1-6; 9 bases map to TRBD1. V was pared by 4 bases and J by 6 bases, with 1 base of the junction left unmatched. The CDR3 is made up of 14 amino acids. CDR1 and CDR2 from the germline V gene are LNHDA and SQIVND (reference sequence). The CDR3 DNA follows: TGTGCCAGTAGTAGGGACAGGGCTAATTCACCCCTCCACTTT. Its translation: CASSRDRANSPLHF.

This clone was seen more than once but under ten times. The chain recombines TRBV19 with TRBJ2-3, with 8 bases matching TRBD1. The CDR3 runs 16 residues. Germline V gives CDR1 LNHDA, CDR2 SQIVND (reference sequence). V shed 4 bases and J 1 base; nucleotides not matched to a gene: 7. The CDR3 nucleotides read TGTGCCAGTAGTAATTCAGGGGGCGAGGGCACAGATACGCAGTATTTT. Residues: CASSNSGGEGTDTQYF.

This chain links TRBV28 with TRBJ1-2; no firm D call. Germline V CDR1 and CDR2: MDHEN, SYDVKM. The ends were cut back, 6 bases at V and 2 bases at J, with 13 bases in the middle. CDR3 length: 14 residues. Written as DNA, the CDR3 is TGTGCCAGCAGCCGCCCTAGCCAGAACTATGGCTACACCTTC. Its protein product is CASSRPSQNYGYTF.

The rearrangement uses TRBV7-3 and TRBJ2-1; 9 bases agree with TRBD1. The CDR3 is 19 residues long. Germline V gives CDR1 SGHTA, CDR2 FQGTGA. Unmatched junction bases numbered 16, after V lost 5 bases and J lost 2 bases. As DNA, the CDR3 is TGTGCCAGCAGCCGGTACCCCCCGGGACAGGGAGGGCCCTACAATGAGCAGTTCTTC. It translates to CASSRYPPGQGGPYNEQFF.

The genes are TRBV29-1 and TRBJ1-6; 8 nucleotides agree with TRBD1. J gave up 10 bases and V 5 bases, and 7 bases lay outside the gene matches. The CDR3 is 13 residues long. The germline V gene has CDR1 SQVTM and CDR2 ANQGSEA. CDR3 loop: CSVSQGADSPLHF. The DNA for the CDR3 is TGCAGCGTTTCCCAGGGGGCCGACTCACCCCTCCACTTT.

The chain recombines TRBV7-9 with TRBJ1-1, with 9 bases lining up with TRBD1. After removal of 5 bases from V and 1 base from J, the junction contained 5 bases not matched to a gene. The length of the CDR3 is 15 residues. In germline, CDR1 is SEHNR, CDR2 FQNEAQ (reference sequence). The CDR3 nucleotides read TGTGCCAGCAGCAGAGGGACAGGGTCGAACACTGAAGCTTTCTTT. It is translated as CASSRGTGSNTEAFF.

The chain uses TRBV10-2 and TRBJ2-7, with D possibly TRBD2 on 5 matching bases. The CDR3 length is 11 residues. Looked up from germline, CDR1 is WSHSY and CDR2 is SAAADI. The V and J ends lost 6 bases and 7 bases respectively, with 10 bases between them. The CDR3 DNA reads TGCGCCAGCAGGAACGGGGAGGAGCAGTACTTC. This codes for CASRNGEEQYF.

The chain combines TRBV6-2 or TRBV6-3 with TRBJ1-1, with D perhaps matching TRBD1 (5 bases). V lost 0 bases and J 6 bases, leaving 14 bases between the germline ends. This CDR3 spans 15 amino acids. From germline, CDR1 is MNHEY and CDR2 SVGEGT. This CDR3 reads CASSYSHDQGPEAFF. CDR3 coding DNA: TGTGCCAGCAGTTACTCCCATGACCAGGGCCCTGAAGCTTTCTTT.

The V call is TRBV4-3, the J call TRBJ2-3; D gene unclear. The V gene lost 1 base and the J gene lost 0 bases, with 8 bases spanning the gap. Per the germline V gene, CDR1 is LGHNA and CDR2 is YSLEER. CDR3 length: 15 amino acids. The DNA for the CDR3 is TGCGCCAGCAGCCAAGGGGCCTCTAGCACAGATACGCAGTATTTT. Encoded protein: CASSQGASSTDTQYF.

The chain carries TRBV13 and TRBJ2-1; TRBD2 aligns across 10 bases. V was pared by 5 bases and J by 8 bases, with 9 bases of the junction left unmatched. In germline, CDR1 is PRHDT, CDR2 FYEKMQ (reference sequence). The CDR3 covers 15 residues. CDR3 bases: TGTGCCAGCAGCACACGACTAGCGGGTGGTGATGAGCAGTTCTTC. Translated: CASSTRLAGGDEQFF.

This clone was counted only a few times. The CDR3 reads CATRTSGSYEQYF. The CDR3, as DNA: TGTGCCACCCGGACTAGCGGGAGCTACGAGCAGTACTTC. This chain uses TRBV28 with TRBJ2-7; 13 bases match TRBD2. CDR3 length: 13 amino acids. The junction had 3 bases not matched to a gene; V was cut back by 10 bases and J by 3 bases. CDR1 MDHEN and CDR2 SYDVKM come from the germline V gene.

This chain connects TRBV28 to TRBJ1-2, with a tentative D call TRBD1 (6 bases). In germline, CDR1 is MDHEN, CDR2 SYDVKM. The CDR3 has 12 residues. Trimming took 4 bases from V and 8 from J, leaving 11 bases between them. For the CDR3, the DNA is TGTGCCAGCAGTTCCAACAGGGCGGGCTACACCTTC. Translated, it gives CASSSNRAGYTF.

The CDR3 sequence is CASSLGGEGAYNEQFF. CDR3 DNA: TGTGCCAGCAGCTTAGGTGGAGAGGGGGCGTACAATGAGCAGTTCTTC. The rearrangement uses TRBV13 and TRBJ2-1; TRBD1 matches at 7 bases. The CDR3 consists of 16 residues. Germline CDR1 reads PRHDT; CDR2 reads FYEKMQ (reference sequence). With 0 bases clipped from V and 4 bases from J, the junction kept 6 bases outside the gene matches.

This clone was seen a single time. The V call is TRBV4-1, the J call TRBJ2-5, with TRBD2 as a possible D gene (6 bases). The V gene lost 7 bases and the J gene lost 2 bases, with 14 bases spanning the gap. Per germline, CDR1 MGHRA and CDR2 YSYEKL. CDR3 size: 14 residues. The CDR3 protein is CASKNLGSQETQYF. The CDR3 DNA reads as TGCGCCAGCAAGAACCTCGGGAGTCAAGAGACCCAGTACTTC.

The chain combines TRBV7-2 with TRBJ2-2; TRBD2 aligns across 9 bases. V was pared by 5 bases and J by 1 base, with 2 bases of the junction left unmatched. The CDR3 has 15 amino acids. Germline V lookup: CDR1 SGHTA, CDR2 FQGNSA. CDR3 sequence (DNA): TGTGCCAGCAGCCTTAGCGGGGGGAACACCGGGGAGCTGTTTTTT. It translates to CASSLSGGNTGELFF.

To note about this clone: Sequence at one end of the junction differs from germline and may be a read error. J is TRBJ2-5 and V is TRBV7-7; D unresolved. This CDR3 is built from 16 residues. Germline V gene sequence: CDR1 SSHAT, CDR2 FNYEAQ (reference sequence). The chain's CDR3 is CASSRGTHNTEETQYF. The CDR3 bases are TGTGCTAGCAGCCGAGGAACCCACAATACGGAAGAGACCCAGTACTTC.

This chain connects TRBV20-1 to TRBJ1-6; 8 bases map to TRBD1. Germline values: CDR1 DFQATT, CDR2 SNEGSKA (reference sequence). V trimming: 3 bases; J trimming: 8 bases; junction bases outside the gene matches: 6. The CDR3 consists of 14 residues. The CDR3 nucleotides read TGCAGTGCTAGTTTATCAGGGGGCGATTCACCCCTCCACTTT. It specifies CSASLSGGDSPLHF.

The chain recombines TRBV30 with TRBJ1-5; possibly TRBD1 for D (6 bases). V gave up 5 bases and J gave up 1 base, with 21 bases separating them. Germline values: CDR1 GTSNPN, CDR2 SVGIG (reference sequence). The CDR3 runs 17 residues. The CDR3 protein is CAWAVRKTGQSNQPQHF. CDR3 in DNA: TGTGCCTGGGCCGTACGAAAAACAGGACAGAGCAATCAGCCCCAGCATTTT.

This chain links TRBV7-9 with TRBJ2-3, with D tentatively TRBD1 (6 bases). V was trimmed by 1 base and J by 6 bases, leaving 11 bases between them. Germline V gene sequence: CDR1 SEHNR, CDR2 FQNEAQ (reference sequence). The CDR3 covers 14 residues. In nucleotides, the CDR3 is TGTGCCAGCAGCTTAGTCGCAGGGGCGGATACGCAGTATTTT. Translating gives CASSLVAGADTQYF.

J is TRBJ2-5 and V is TRBV7-9; TRBD2 matches 10 bases. The CDR3 runs 14 residues. V lost 5 bases and J lost 5; bases outside the gene matches: 5. Per germline, CDR1 SEHNR and CDR2 FQNEAQ (reference sequence). CDR3 in DNA: TGTGCCAGCAGCCCGCGGACTAGCGGCGAGACCCAGTACTTC. It codes for CASSPRTSGETQYF.

V and J are TRBV2 and TRBJ1-3; D not certain. V was pared by 6 bases and J by 0 bases, with 6 bases between. This CDR3 is 13 amino acids long. Germline values: CDR1 SNHLY, CDR2 FYNNEI. The CDR3 is CASRDFSGNTIYF. DNA of the CDR3: TGTGCCAGCAGGGACTTCTCTGGAAACACCATATATTTT. The variable domain in full, with the rest retrieved from reference TRBV2 and TRBJ1-3, is EPEVTQTPSHQVTQMGQEVILRCVPISNHLYFYWYRQILGQKVEFLVSFYNNEISEKSEIFDDQFSVERPDGSNFTLKIRSTKLEDSAMYFCASRDFSGNTIYFGEGSWLTVV.

The J gene is TRBJ1-1, the V gene TRBV27; TRBD1 aligns across 7 bases. V dropped 3 bases and J dropped 2; count of bases not matched to a gene: 3. CDR3 length: 14 amino acids. Germline V gene lookup returns CDR1 MNHEY and CDR2 SMNVEV (reference sequence). CDR3 protein: CASSFGDSNTEAFF. The CDR3 bases are TGTGCCAGCAGTTTCGGGGACAGCAACACTGAAGCTTTCTTT.

The CDR3, as DNA: TGTGCCAGCAGTTTAAGCGGGATATCCTACAATGAGCAGTTCTTC. It is translated as CASSLSGISYNEQFF. This chain uses TRBV27 with TRBJ2-1; 7 nucleotides line up with TRBD2. Germline V CDR1 and CDR2: MNHEY, SMNVEV (reference sequence). The junction had 2 bases not matched to a gene; V was cut back by 2 bases and J by 1 base. This CDR3 spans 15 amino acids.

This clone was counted between two and nine times. The chain carries TRBV6-5 and TRBJ2-7, with D possibly TRBD1 on 7 matching bases. This CDR3 has 14 residues. Trimming removed 6 bases at V and 1 base at J, with 13 bases between. The V gene's germline CDR1 is MNHEY and CDR2 SVGAGI. The chain's CDR3 is CASSSPGGSYEQYF. The CDR3 coding sequence is TGTGCCAGCAGCTCTCCAGGGGGGTCCTACGAGCAGTACTTC.

The chain is built from TRBV5-1 and TRBJ1-2; D may be TRBD1 (6 bases). Germline V gene sequence: CDR1 SGHRS, CDR2 YFSETQ. The CDR3 consists of 15 residues. Between the trimmed V and J ends, which lost 2 bases and 6 bases, there was a span of 17 bases. The CDR3 spells CASSFTLGAIDGYTF. CDR3 nucleotide sequence: TGCGCCAGCAGCTTCACCCTGGGGGCGATCGATGGCTACACCTTC.

This chain joins TRBV2 and TRBJ1-2; 11 positions match TRBD1. Germline-derived CDR1 and CDR2 are SNHLY and FYNNEI. This CDR3 region has 14 residues. The V segment lost 4 bases and the J segment 4 bases; nucleotides outside the gene matches: 2. The CDR3 sequence is CASSGTGGLYGYTF. DNA for the CDR3: TGTGCCAGCAGTGGGACAGGGGGCCTCTATGGCTACACCTTC.

The genes are TRBV12-5 and TRBJ2-3, with unresolved D. Per germline, CDR1 LGHNT and CDR2 FRNRAP. The V end lost 2 bases, the J end lost 0 bases, and 9 bases lay between the germline ends. The CDR3 spans 15 residues. The CDR3 DNA follows: TGTGCTAGTGGTTTGAGACACCTAAGCACAGATACGCAGTATTTT. It codes for CASGLRHLSTDTQYF.

The chain couples TRBV19 to TRBJ2-4, with D perhaps matching TRBD1 (6 bases). Germline loops: CDR1 LNHDA, CDR2 SQIVND (reference sequence). The CDR3 runs 16 residues. Deletions cut 4 bases from V and 1 base from J, with 14 bases between. The CDR3 DNA reads TGTGCCAGTAGTAAGGATGAAGACAGGGCCAAAAACATTCAGTACTTC. It codes for CASSKDEDRAKNIQYF.